The source of this TCR beta chain is a study of vaccination effects on CD4 cells after COVID-19. In the ViraFEST assay, antigen-specific CD4+ clonotypes were identified by expansion after peptide-pool stimulation. Culture lasted 10 days before CD4+ T cell isolation. Documented for the person is a PCR-confirmed SARS-CoV-2 infection occurring between March and December 2020. Points on this clone: The antigen is unknown.

The V gene end was trimmed by 4 bases and the J gene end by 8 bases; junction bases not matched to a gene: 13. The CDR3 length is 17 residues. Germline CDR1 is SGHRS and CDR2 is YFSETQ. Clones were read by immunoSEQ multiplex PCR, and TCRdb kept only the in-frame ones, dropping some. The sample holds tens of thousands of clones, more than 60% seen once. The source was CD4+ T cells from PBMCs cultured with a peptide pool, collected before COVID-19 vaccination. The TCR was taken from a human donor who had a prior SARS-CoV-2 infection. V and J are TRBV5-1 and TRBJ2-1; 12 bases are shared with TRBD2. CDR3 region: CASSRGTGTSGWDEQFF. CDR3 bases: TGCGCCAGCAGCAGGGGAACCGGGACTAGCGGGTGGGATGAGCAGTTCTTC.